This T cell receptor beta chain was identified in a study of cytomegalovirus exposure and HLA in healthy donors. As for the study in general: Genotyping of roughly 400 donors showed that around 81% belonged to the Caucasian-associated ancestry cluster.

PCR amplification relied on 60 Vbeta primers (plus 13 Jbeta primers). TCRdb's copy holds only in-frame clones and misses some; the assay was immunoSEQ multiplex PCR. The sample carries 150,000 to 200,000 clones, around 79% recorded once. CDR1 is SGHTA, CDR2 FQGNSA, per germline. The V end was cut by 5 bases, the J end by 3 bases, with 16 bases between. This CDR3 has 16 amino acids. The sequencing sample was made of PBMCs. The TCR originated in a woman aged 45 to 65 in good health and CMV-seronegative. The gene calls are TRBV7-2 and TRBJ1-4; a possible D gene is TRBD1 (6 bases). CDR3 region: CASSRSTGTSNEKLFF. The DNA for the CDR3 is TGTGCCAGCAGCCGTTCCACAGGGACCTCTAATGAAAAACTGTTTTTT.